Shown below are 5 T cell receptor beta chains from a single sample sequenced in a study of blood T cell repertoires in COVID-19. Assay: immunoSEQ multiplex PCR; the TCRdb copy retains only in-frame clones and omits some. This sample has 380,000 or so clones, with about 86% found just once. What was sequenced was peripheral blood. The receptor set was obtained from a woman aged 55-75 years with COVID-19, enrolled during active disease.

The genes are TRBV25-1 and TRBJ2-2, with D tentatively TRBD1 (6 bases). V was shortened by 3 bases and J by 5 bases, with 13 bases between the two germline ends. CDR3 length equals 15 residues. Looked up from germline, CDR1 is MGHDK and CDR2 is SYGVNS. The CDR3 region is CASSDGSGATGELFF. As DNA, the CDR3 is TGTGCCAGCAGTGATGGGTCAGGGGCGACCGGGGAGCTGTTTTTT.

J is TRBJ2-7 and V is TRBV23-1, with TRBD1 identical over 7 bases. TRBV23-1 is designated an ORF whose function remains uncertain. The CDR3 sequence is 16 residues long. Losses at the gene ends were 2 bases for V and 1 base for J; bases not matched to a gene: 8. The CDR3 DNA follows: TGCGCCAGCAGTCAAAAAGGGACAGACTATTCCTACGAGCAGTACTTC. Translating it yields CASSQKGTDYSYEQYF.

CDR3 bases: TGTGCCAGTAGCCCGGGGGATTGGGGCTACGAGCAGTACTTC. This sequence encodes CASSPGDWGYEQYF. The chain recombines TRBV19 with TRBJ2-7, with a possible D match to TRBD2 (6 bases). The germline V gene has CDR1 LNHDA and CDR2 SQIVND (reference sequence). CDR3 length equals 14 residues. V dropped 6 bases and J dropped 3 bases, with 15 bases sitting between them.

In its sample, this clone was seen once. The V gene is TRBV10-3, the J gene TRBJ1-2, with a weak D call TRBD1 (6 bases). There are 13 residues in the CDR3. The V end lost 7 bases, the J end lost 3 bases, and 12 bases lay between the germline ends. CDR1 and CDR2 (germline): ENHRY, SYGVKD. CDR3: CAITAGVDYGYTF. The CDR3 nucleotides are TGTGCCATCACGGCAGGGGTGGACTATGGCTACACCTTC.

The CDR3, as DNA: TGCGCCAGCAGCCAAGAGGGGGCGGGTGAAGCTTTCTTT. It yields the protein CASSQEGAGEAFF. The rearrangement links TRBV4-3 to TRBJ1-1, with a weak D call TRBD1 (6 bases). CDR1 is LGHNA and CDR2 is YSLEER in the germline V gene. The CDR3 extends over 13 amino acids. Trimming stripped 0 bases from V and 7 bases from J, with 9 bases between.